Listed below are T cell receptor beta chains from one sample, sequenced in a study of T cells in Graves' hyperthyroidism and ophthalmopathy. TCRdb called the multiplex PCR reads again in MiXCR, with one record for every CDR3 protein. The sample includes 500,000 to 800,000 distinct CDR3 sequences, approximately 15% of them seen just once. The specimen was blood. Source of these receptors: a woman aged 45-60 years with Graves' ophthalmopathy. CDR3s include the opening cysteine and the closing phenylalanine or tryptophan. The D gene is left open where the match is weak. Clone size is given for some rows only: seen once, a few or many times, or a class if the clone is expanded.

TRBV29-1,many,.,TRBJ1-1,CSVVMNTEAFF,TGCAGCGTTGTAATGAACACTGAAGCTTTCTTT
TRBV20-1,many,.,TRBJ2-2,CSARDSQWPTGELFF,TGCAGTGCTAGAGATAGTCAGTGGCCGACCGGGGAGCTGTTTTTT
TRBV7-2,many,.,TRBJ2-7,CASSELVERQYF,TGTGCCAGCAGCGAGCTAGTGGAGAGGCAGTACTTC
TRBV20-1,many,.,TRBJ1-5,CSARDFFGGFAQPQHF,TGCAGTGCTAGAGATTTTTTTGGGGGATTTGCTCAGCCCCAGCATTTT
TRBV7-9,few,TRBD1,TRBJ2-5,CASSHPSERAGGSSETQYF,TGTGCCAGCAGCCATCCTTCCGAGAGGGCAGGGGGTTCTTCAGAGACCCAGTACTTC
TRBV5-1,.,.,TRBJ2-2,CASTYHSLAEYTGELFF,TGCGCCAGCACGTATCATTCGTTAGCGGAGTACACCGGGGAGCTGTTTTTT
TRBV5-1,.,.,TRBJ2-2,CASSLAGPPNTGELFF,TGCGCCAGCAGCCTCGCGGGTCCGCCGAACACCGGGGAGCTGTTTTTT
TRBV2,many,.,TRBJ2-1,CATFVGAGGNEQFF,TGTGCCACCTTTGTGGGGGCCGGGGGCAATGAGCAGTTCTTC
TRBV12-3/TRBV12-4,.,.,TRBJ1-1,CASSDRGVEAFF,TGTGCCAGCAGTGACCGGGGGGTTGAAGCTTTCTTT
TRBV6-2/TRBV6-3,many,TRBD2,TRBJ2-2,CASSYSGRLAGVYTGELFF,TGTGCCAGCAGTTACTCGGGTCGACTAGCGGGAGTTTACACCGGGGAGCTGTTTTTT
TRBV5-6,many,TRBD1,TRBJ1-2,CASSLDRRQGANYGYTF,TGTGCCAGCAGCTTGGACAGGCGCCAGGGGGCCAACTATGGCTACACCTTC
TRBV6-1,.,.,TRBJ2-7,CASSYSRDTSYEQYF,TGTGCCAGCAGCTACTCCCGGGACACGTCTTACGAGCAGTACTTC
TRBV19,few,.,TRBJ1-5,CASSMDGFSNQPQHF,TGTGCCAGTAGTATGGATGGGTTTAGCAATCAGCCCCAGCATTTT
TRBV19,.,TRBD1,TRBJ1-5,CASSLDRGAMRQPQHF,TGTGCCAGTAGTTTGGACAGGGGAGCGATGAGGCAGCCCCAGCATTTT
TRBV27,.,TRBD1,TRBJ1-6,CASSTTGGLVSPLHF,TGTGCCAGCAGTACAACAGGGGGCCTAGTTTCACCCCTCCACTTT
TRBV2,many,.,TRBJ2-2,CASLREGGTNTGELFF,TGTGCCAGCTTACGTGAGGGCGGTACGAACACCGGGGAGCTGTTTTTT
TRBV29-1,.,TRBD2,TRBJ2-7,CSVQAGLAYEQYF,TGCAGCGTACAGGCGGGACTAGCCTACGAGCAGTACTTC
TRBV13,many,.,TRBJ1-1,CASSPRRTLNTEAFF,TGTGCCAGCAGCCCCCGTCGGACCCTGAACACTGAAGCTTTCTTT
TRBV28,many,.,TRBJ2-1,CASSFLGNSYNEQFF,TGTGCCAGCAGTTTTTTGGGAAACTCCTACAATGAGCAGTTCTTC
TRBV7-2,many,TRBD2,TRBJ2-3,CASSYPQGRGVDTQYF,TGTGCCAGCAGCTACCCCCAGGGGCGGGGGGTAGATACGCAGTATTTT
TRBV28,many,.,TRBJ2-4,CASSGTRPKNIQYF,TGTGCCAGCAGTGGGACCCGACCCAAAAACATTCAGTACTTC
TRBV18,many,.,TRBJ2-5,CASSSTKIAGMETQYF,TGTGCCAGCTCTTCGACAAAAATCGCAGGGATGGAGACCCAGTACTTC
TRBV5-1,.,TRBD2,TRBJ2-7,CASSLLSGGRAINEQYF,TGCGCCAGCAGCTTGTTGTCGGGCGGGAGGGCCATCAACGAGCAGTACTTC
TRBV28,many,TRBD1,TRBJ1-2,CASSLILMGTGDYGYTF,TGTGCCAGCAGTTTAATTCTGATGGGGACAGGAGACTATGGCTACACCTTC
TRBV14,many,.,TRBJ1-1,CASSQIRDPSNPEAFF,TGTGCCAGCAGCCAGATCCGCGATCCCTCGAACCCTGAAGCTTTCTTT
TRBV29-1,few,TRBD2,TRBJ2-1,CSVEGLADKTYNEQFF,TGCAGCGTTGAAGGACTAGCGGACAAGACCTACAATGAGCAGTTCTTC
TRBV12-3/TRBV12-4,many,.,TRBJ2-1,CASSFRGTYNEQFF,TGTGCCAGCAGTTTCCGGGGTACCTACAATGAGCAGTTCTTC
TRBV5-6,.,TRBD2,TRBJ2-5,CASSRRLAGGWQETQYF,TGTGCCAGCAGCCGTAGACTAGCGGGGGGATGGCAAGAGACCCAGTACTTC
TRBV6-2/TRBV6-3,.,.,TRBJ2-1,CASSYGTYNEQFF,TGTGCCAGCAGTTACGGCACCTACAATGAGCAGTTCTTC
TRBV2,.,.,TRBJ2-4,CASSDRKNIQYF,TGTGCCAGCTCCGACAGGAAAAACATTCAGTACTTC
TRBV7-9,many,TRBD2,TRBJ2-2,CASSPRLAGETGELFF,TGTGCCAGCAGCCCTCGACTAGCGGGAGAAACCGGGGAGCTGTTTTTT
TRBV6-1,many,.,TRBJ2-3,CASSARTGTDTQYF,TGTGCCAGCAGTGCCCGGACAGGCACAGATACGCAGTATTTT
TRBV24-1,once,TRBD1,TRBJ1-5,CATSERQGRNNQPQHF,TGTGCCACCAGTGAAAGACAGGGTAGGAACAATCAGCCCCAGCATTTT
TRBV15,.,.,TRBJ2-7,CATSRELLAGYEQYF,TGTGCCACCAGCAGAGAATTACTAGCAGGCTACGAGCAGTACTTC
TRBV24-1,few,.,TRBJ2-1,CATSDTEYYNEQFF,TGTGCCACCAGTGATACGGAATACTACAATGAGCAGTTCTTC
TRBV3-1,many,TRBD1,TRBJ1-2,CASSPEDRGGYTF,TGTGCCAGCAGCCCGGAGGACAGGGGAGGCTACACCTTC
TRBV12-3/TRBV12-4,many,.,TRBJ1-4,CASSLKFRFGRFMTNEKLFF,TGTGCCAGCAGTTTAAAATTTAGATTCGGCCGCTTTATGACTAATGAAAAACTGTTTTTT
TRBV27,many,TRBD1,TRBJ2-2,CASSLRTGWTGELFF,TGTGCCAGCAGTTTAAGGACAGGGTGGACCGGGGAGCTGTTTTTT
TRBV20-1,many,.,TRBJ1-2,CSAPDGGLIYGYTF,TGCAGTGCACCTGACGGGGGGCTTATCTATGGCTACACCTTC
TRBV12-3/TRBV12-4,few,.,TRBJ2-5,CASTHTGKQETQYF,TGTGCCAGCACCCACACAGGGAAACAAGAGACCCAGTACTTC
TRBV20-1,.,TRBD2,TRBJ2-7,CSARSGIGLGYEQYF,TGCAGTGCAAGGAGCGGGATCGGGCTGGGCTACGAGCAGTACTTC
TRBV27,many,.,TRBJ1-4,CASGGEKLFF,TGTGCCAGCGGAGGTGAAAAACTGTTTTTT
TRBV20-1,many,TRBD2,TRBJ2-1,CSARDRSGSMYEQFF,TGCAGTGCTAGAGATAGGAGCGGGAGCATGTATGAGCAGTTCTTC
TRBV29-1,many,.,TRBJ1-1,CSVEDYSDTSTEAFF,TGCAGCGTTGAAGACTACTCCGACACGTCCACTGAAGCTTTCTTT
TRBV6-1,few,.,TRBJ2-2,CASSRRIGELFF,TGTGCCAGCAGTCGCCGGATCGGGGAGCTGTTTTTT
TRBV20-1,many,.,TRBJ1-1,CSATDAGTEAFF,TGCAGTGCTACCGACGCTGGCACTGAAGCTTTCTTT
TRBV4-3,many,.,TRBJ1-2,CASSQDGGANYGYTF,TGCGCCAGCAGCCAAGATGGGGGAGCTAACTATGGCTACACCTTC
TRBV7-3,many,.,TRBJ1-1,CASSLNNKNTEAFF,TGTGCCAGCAGCTTAAATAACAAGAACACTGAAGCTTTCTTT
TRBV18,many,.,TRBJ2-2,CASSPLTDTGELFF,TGTGCCAGCTCACCCCTGACAGACACCGGGGAGCTGTTTTTT
TRBV10-2,.,TRBD2,TRBJ2-7,CASKDGRLFEQYF,TGCGCCAGCAAGGACGGGAGGCTATTTGAGCAGTACTTC
TRBV2,many,TRBD2,TRBJ2-1,CASIGAGDGLWSYNEQFF,TGTGCCAGCATCGGGGCGGGGGATGGACTATGGTCCTACAATGAGCAGTTCTTC
TRBV7-9,few,.,TRBJ2-5,CASSPTDRHQETQYF,TGTGCCAGCAGCCCCACGGACCGCCACCAAGAGACCCAGTACTTC
TRBV3-1,many,TRBD2,TRBJ2-7,CASSQGLAGEVSYEQYF,TGTGCCAGCAGCCAAGGTCTAGCGGGAGAGGTTTCCTACGAGCAGTACTTC